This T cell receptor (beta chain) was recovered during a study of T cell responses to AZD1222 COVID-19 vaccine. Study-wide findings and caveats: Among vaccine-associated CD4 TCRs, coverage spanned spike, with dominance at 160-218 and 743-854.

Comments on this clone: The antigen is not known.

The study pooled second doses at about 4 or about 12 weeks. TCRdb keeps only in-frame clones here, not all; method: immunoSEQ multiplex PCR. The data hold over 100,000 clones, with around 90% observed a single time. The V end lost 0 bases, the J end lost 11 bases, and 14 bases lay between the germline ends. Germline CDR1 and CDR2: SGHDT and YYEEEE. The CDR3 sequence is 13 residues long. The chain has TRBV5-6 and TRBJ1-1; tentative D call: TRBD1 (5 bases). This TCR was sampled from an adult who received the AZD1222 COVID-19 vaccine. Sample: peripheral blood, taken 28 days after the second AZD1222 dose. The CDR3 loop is CASSLGLRGSAFF. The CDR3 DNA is TGTGCCAGCAGCTTGGGCTTGAGGGGTTCGGCTTTCTTT.